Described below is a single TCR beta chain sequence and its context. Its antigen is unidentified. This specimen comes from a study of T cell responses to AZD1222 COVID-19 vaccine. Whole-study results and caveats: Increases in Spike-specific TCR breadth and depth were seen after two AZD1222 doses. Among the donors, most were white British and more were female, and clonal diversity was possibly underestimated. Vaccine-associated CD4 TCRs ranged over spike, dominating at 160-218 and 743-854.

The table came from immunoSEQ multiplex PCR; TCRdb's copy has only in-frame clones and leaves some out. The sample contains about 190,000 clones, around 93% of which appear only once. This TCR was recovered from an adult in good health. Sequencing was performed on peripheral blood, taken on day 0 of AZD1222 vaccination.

CDR3 sequence (DNA): TGTGCCAGCTCACCAGGTGCCGCGAATCAGCCCCAGCATTTT. Residues: CASSPGAANQPQHF. The rearrangement links TRBV18 to TRBJ1-5; D remains ambiguous. CDR3 size: 14 residues. The germline CDR1 and CDR2 sequences are KGHSH and LQKENI. The ends were cut back, 2 bases at V and 4 bases at J, with 9 bases in the middle. Full variable domain (outside the CDR3, taken from reference TRBV18 and TRBJ1-5): NAGVMQNPRHLVRRRGQEARLRCSPMKGHSHVYWYRQLPEEGLKFMVYLQKENIIDESGMPKERFSAEFPKEGPSILRIQQVVRGDSAAYFCASSPGAANQPQHFGDGTRLSIL.